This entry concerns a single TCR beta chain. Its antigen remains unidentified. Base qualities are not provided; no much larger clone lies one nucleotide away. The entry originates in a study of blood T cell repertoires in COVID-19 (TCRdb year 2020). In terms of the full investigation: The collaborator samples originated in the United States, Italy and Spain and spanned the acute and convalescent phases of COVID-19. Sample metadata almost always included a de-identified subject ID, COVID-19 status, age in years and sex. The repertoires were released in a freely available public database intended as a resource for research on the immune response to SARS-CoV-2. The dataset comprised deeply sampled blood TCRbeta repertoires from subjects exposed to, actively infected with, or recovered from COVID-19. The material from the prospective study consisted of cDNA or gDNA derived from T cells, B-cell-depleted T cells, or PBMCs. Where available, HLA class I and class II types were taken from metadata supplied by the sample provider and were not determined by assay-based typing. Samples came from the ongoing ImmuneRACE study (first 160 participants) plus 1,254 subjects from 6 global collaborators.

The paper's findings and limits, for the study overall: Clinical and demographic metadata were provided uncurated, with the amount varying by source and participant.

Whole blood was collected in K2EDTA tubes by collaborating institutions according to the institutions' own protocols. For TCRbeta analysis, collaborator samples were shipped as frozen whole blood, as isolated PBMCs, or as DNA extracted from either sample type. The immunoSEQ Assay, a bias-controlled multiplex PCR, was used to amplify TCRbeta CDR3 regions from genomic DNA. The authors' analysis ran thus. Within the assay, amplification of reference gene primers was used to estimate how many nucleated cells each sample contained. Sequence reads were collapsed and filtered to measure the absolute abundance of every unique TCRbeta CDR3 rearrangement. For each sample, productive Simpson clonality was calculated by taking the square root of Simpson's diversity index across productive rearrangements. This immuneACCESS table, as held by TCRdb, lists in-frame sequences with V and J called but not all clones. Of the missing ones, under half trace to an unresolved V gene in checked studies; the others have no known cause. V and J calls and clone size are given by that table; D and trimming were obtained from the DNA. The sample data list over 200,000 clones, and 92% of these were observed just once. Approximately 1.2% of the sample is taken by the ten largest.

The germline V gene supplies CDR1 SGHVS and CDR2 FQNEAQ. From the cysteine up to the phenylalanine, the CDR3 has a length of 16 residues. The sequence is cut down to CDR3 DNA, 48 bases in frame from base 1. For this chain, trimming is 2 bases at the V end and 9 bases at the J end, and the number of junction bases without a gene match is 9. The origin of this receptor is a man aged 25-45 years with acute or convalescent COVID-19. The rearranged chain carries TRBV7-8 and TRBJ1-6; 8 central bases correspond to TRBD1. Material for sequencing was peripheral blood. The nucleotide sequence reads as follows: TGTGCCAGCAGCTTAAGTCGGACAGGGAAGGGTTCACCCCTCCACTTT. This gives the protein CASSLSRTGKGSPLHF.